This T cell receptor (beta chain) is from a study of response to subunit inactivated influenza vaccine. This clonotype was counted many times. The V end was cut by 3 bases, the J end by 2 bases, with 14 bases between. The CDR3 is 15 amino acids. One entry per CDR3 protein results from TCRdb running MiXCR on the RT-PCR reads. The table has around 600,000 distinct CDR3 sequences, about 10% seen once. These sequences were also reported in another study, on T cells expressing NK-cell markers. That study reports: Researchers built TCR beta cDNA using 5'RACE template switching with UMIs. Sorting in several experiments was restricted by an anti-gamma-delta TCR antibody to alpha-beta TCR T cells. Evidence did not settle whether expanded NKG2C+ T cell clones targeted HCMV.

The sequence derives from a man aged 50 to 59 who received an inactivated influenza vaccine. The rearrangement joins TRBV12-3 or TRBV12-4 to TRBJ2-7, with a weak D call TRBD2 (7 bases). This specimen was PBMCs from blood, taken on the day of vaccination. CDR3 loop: CASSFRAGAAYEQYF. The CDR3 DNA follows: TGTGCCAGCAGTTTCAGGGCGGGGGCCGCCTACGAGCAGTACTTC.